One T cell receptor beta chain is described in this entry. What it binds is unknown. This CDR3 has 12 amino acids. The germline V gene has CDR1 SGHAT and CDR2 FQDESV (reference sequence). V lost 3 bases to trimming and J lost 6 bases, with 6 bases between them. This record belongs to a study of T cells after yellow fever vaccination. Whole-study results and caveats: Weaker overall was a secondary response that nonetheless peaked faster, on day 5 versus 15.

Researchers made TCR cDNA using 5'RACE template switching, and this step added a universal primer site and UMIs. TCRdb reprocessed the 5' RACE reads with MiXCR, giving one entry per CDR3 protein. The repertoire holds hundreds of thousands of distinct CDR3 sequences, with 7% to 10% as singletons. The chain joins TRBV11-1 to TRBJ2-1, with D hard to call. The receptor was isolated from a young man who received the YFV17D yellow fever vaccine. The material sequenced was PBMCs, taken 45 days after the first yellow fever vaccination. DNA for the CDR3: TGTGCCAGCAGCTTCGCCTCCAATGAGCAGTTCTTC. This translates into CASSFASNEQFF.